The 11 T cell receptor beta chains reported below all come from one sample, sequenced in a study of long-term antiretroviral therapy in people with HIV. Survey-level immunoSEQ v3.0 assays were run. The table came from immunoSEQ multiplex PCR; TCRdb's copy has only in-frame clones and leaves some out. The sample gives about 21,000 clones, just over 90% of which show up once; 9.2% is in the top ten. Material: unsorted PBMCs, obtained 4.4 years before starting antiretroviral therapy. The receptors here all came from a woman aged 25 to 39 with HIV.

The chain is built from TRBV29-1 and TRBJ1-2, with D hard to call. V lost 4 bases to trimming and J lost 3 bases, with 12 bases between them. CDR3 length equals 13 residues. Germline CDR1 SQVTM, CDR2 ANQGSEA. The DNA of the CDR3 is TGCAGCGTTGTTGCCCCCCAGGACTATGGCTACACCTTC. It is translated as CSVVAPQDYGYTF.

The CDR3 DNA is TGTGCCAGCAGCGATCTAGCGGGGGCGGCGAATACGCAGTATTTT. Amino acid sequence: CASSDLAGAANTQYF. The V and J genes are TRBV7-9 and TRBJ2-3, with TRBD2 matching 10 bases. This CDR3 contains 15 residues. With 5 bases clipped from V and 7 bases from J, the junction kept 9 bases outside the gene matches. Per the germline V gene, CDR1 is SEHNR and CDR2 is FQNEAQ (reference sequence).

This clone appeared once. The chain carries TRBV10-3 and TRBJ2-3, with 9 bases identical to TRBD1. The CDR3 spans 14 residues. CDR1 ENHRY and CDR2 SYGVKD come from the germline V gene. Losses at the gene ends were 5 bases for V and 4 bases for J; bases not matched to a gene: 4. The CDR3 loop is CAISTGQGADTQYF. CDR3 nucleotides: TGTGCCATCAGTACGGGACAGGGTGCAGATACGCAGTATTTT.

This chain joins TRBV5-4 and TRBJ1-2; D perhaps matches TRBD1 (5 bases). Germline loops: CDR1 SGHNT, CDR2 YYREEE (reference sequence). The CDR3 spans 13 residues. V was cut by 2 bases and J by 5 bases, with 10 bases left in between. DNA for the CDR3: TGTGCCAGCAGCTTCCGGGGGGATTATGGCTACACCTTC. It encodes CASSFRGDYGYTF.

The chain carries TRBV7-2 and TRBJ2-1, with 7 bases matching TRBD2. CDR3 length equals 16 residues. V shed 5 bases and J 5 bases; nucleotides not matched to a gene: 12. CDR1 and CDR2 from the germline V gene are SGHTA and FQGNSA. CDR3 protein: CASSQMSGVPHNEQFF. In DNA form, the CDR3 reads TGTGCCAGCAGCCAGATGAGCGGGGTCCCCCACAATGAGCAGTTCTTC.

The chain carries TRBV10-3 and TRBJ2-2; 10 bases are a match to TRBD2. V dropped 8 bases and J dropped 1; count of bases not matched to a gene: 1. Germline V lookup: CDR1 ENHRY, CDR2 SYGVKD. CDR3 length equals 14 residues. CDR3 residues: CAIRTSGNTGELFF. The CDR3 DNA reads TGTGCCATCCGGACTAGCGGGAACACCGGGGAGCTGTTTTTT.

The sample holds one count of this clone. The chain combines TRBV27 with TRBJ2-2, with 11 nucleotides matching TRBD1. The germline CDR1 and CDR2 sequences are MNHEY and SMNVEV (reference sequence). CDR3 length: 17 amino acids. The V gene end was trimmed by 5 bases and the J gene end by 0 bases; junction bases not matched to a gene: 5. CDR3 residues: CASSPLGQGANTGELFF. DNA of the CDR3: TGTGCCAGCAGTCCCCTGGGACAGGGGGCGAACACCGGGGAGCTGTTTTTT.

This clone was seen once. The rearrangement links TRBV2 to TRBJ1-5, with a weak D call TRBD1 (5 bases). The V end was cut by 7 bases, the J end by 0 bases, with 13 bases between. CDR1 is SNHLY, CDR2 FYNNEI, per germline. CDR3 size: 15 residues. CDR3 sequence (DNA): TGTGCCAGCACCCCTGACAGCAATAGCAATCAGCCCCAGCATTTT. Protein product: CASTPDSNSNQPQHF.

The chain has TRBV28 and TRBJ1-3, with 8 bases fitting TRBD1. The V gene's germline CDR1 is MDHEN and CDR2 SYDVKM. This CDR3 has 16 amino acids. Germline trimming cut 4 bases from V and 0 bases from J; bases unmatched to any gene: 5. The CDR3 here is CASSSTGDYSGNTIYF. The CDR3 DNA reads TGTGCCAGCAGTTCGACAGGGGACTACTCTGGAAACACCATATATTTT. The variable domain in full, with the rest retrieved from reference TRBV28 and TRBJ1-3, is DVKVTQSSRYLVKRTGEKVFLECVQDMDHENMFWYRQDPGLGLRLIYFSYDVKMKEKGDIPEGYSVSREKKERFSLILESASTNQTSMYLCASSSTGDYSGNTIYFGEGSWLTVV.

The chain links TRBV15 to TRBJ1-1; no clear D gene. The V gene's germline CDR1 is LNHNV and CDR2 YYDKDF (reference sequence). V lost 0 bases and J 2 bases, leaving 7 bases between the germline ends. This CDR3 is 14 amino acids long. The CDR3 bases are TGTGCCACCAGCAGAGACAGGATAAACACTGAAGCTTTCTTT. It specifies CATSRDRINTEAFF.

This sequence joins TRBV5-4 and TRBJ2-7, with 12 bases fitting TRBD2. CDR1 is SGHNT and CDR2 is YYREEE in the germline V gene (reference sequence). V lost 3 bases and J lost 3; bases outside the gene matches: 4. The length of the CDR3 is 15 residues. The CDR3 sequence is CASSSMTSGGYEQYF. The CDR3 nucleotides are TGTGCCAGCAGCTCTATGACTAGCGGGGGCTACGAGCAGTACTTC.